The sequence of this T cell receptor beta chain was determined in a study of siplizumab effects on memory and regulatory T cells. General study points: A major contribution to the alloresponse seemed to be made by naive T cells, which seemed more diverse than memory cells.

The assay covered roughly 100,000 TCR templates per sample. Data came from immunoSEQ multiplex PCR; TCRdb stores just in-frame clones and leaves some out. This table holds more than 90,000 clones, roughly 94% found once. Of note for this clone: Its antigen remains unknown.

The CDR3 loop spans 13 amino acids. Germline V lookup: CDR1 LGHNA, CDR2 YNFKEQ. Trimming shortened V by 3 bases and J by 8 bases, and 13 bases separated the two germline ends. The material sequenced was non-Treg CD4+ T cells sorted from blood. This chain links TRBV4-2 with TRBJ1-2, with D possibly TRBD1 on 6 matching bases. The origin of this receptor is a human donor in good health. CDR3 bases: TGTGCCAGCAGCCAGGCAGGGGCGGCCGGCTACACCTTC. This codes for CASSQAGAAGYTF.